The clone carrying this T cell receptor beta chain turned up a few times. Its antigen is as yet unknown. This entry comes from a study of post-analysis software for immune sequencing data. As for the study in general: The cohort encompassed relapsing-remitting, secondary progressive and progressive-relapsing multiple sclerosis disease courses.

Study results and caveats: A significant reduction in normalized Chao1 diversity was observed in multiple sclerosis patients versus controls. Higher frequency in patients than in controls was seen for roughly five TRBV segments, with TRBV5-6, TRBV5-1 and TRBV20-1 among them.

The germline V gene has CDR1 ENHRY and CDR2 SYGVKD. The CDR3 has 11 amino acids. The J segment lost 5 bases and the V segment lost 8 bases, leaving 2 bases of the junction unmatched. TCR beta cDNA libraries had unique molecular identifiers. TCRdb ran MiXCR on the PCR reads and lists one entry per CDR3 protein. The table lists about 770,000 distinct CDR3 sequences, 40% to 55% of them singletons. The clonotype was recovered from a girl aged 5-17 years with multiple sclerosis. This rearrangement joins TRBV10-3 to TRBJ2-7, with 8 bases identical to TRBD1. Specimen: blood. The CDR3 nucleotides are TGTGCCATCGGACAGGGAAACGAGCAGTACTTC. Translating it yields CAIGQGNEQYF.